The clone carrying this T cell receptor (beta chain) was recorded only once. The CDR3 sequence is 15 residues long. Trimming took 6 bases from V and 0 from J, leaving 12 bases between them. Germline CDR1 and CDR2: KGHSH and LQKENI. The data originate from a study of blood T cell repertoires in COVID-19. The assay was immunoSEQ multiplex PCR, and TCRdb's table has in-frame clones only and misses some. The sample yields approximately 250,000 clones, 88% seen once. Sequenced: PBMCs or T cells enriched from blood (not recorded which). The sequence was collected from a middle-aged woman who had been exposed to COVID-19. V gene TRBV18 combines with J gene TRBJ1-5, with D maybe TRBD1 (6 bases). This CDR3 is CASSETGYSNQPQHF. CDR3 sequence (DNA): TGTGCCAGCTCCGAGACAGGCTATAGCAATCAGCCCCAGCATTTT.